This entry describes one T cell receptor beta chain. Germline-derived CDR1 and CDR2 are MNHEY and SMNVEV (reference sequence). V lost 4 bases, J lost 1 base, and 5 bases lay in between. The CDR3 consists of 13 residues. The data are from a study of blood T cell repertoires in COVID-19. Study as a whole: Sites in the United States, Italy and Spain provided acute and convalescent COVID-19 samples.

Generated by immunoSEQ multiplex PCR, the TCRdb table keeps only in-frame clones and is missing some. The sample lists approximately 250,000 clones, approximately 88% seen once, with 1% in the top ten. Those enrolled, adults aged about 18 to 89 years, came from 20 to 25 US areas. Each recovered donor of Cohort 3 presented with two negative PCRs, clearance, or symptom resolution. The J gene is TRBJ1-5, the V gene TRBV27, with D hard to call. Sequences were obtained from PBMCs or T cells enriched from blood (not recorded which). This sequence originates from a woman aged 25 to 39 who had recovered from COVID-19. Here the CDR3 DNA reads TGTGCCAGCAGTTATGGCAGCAATCAGCCCCAGCATTTT. As protein: CASSYGSNQPQHF.